This T cell receptor beta chain was sequenced for a study of OX40 agonist ivuxolimab in advanced cancers. The repertoire was sequenced with immunoSEQ multiplex PCR; TCRdb's copy has only in-frame clones and lacks some. The sample has some 87,000 clones, around 90% seen once. The study, taken as a whole, reports: Clones of CD4+ and CD8+ blood T cells grew by week 6 at doses of 0.1 to 3.0 mg/kg.

With regard to this clone: Its specificity is unknown.

This receptor was obtained from an adult with an advanced solid tumor such as melanoma, head and neck, liver or kidney cancer. The sequencing used CD4+ or CD8+ T cells sorted from blood, collected in a trial of the OX40 agonist ivuxolimab.

Here the CDR3 DNA reads TGTGCCAGCAGCAAATGGCAGGATTCCTGGGCCGGGGCCAACGTCCTGACTTTC. Translated: CASSKWQDSWAGANVLTF. The J gene is TRBJ2-6, the V gene TRBV7-9; D call uncertain. Germline lookup yields CDR1 SEHNR and CDR2 FQNEAQ (reference sequence). The germline V and J ends were trimmed by 5 bases and 4 bases, with 21 bases remaining between them. The length of the CDR3 is 18 residues.